A single T cell receptor (beta chain) is shown here with its context. Compared with germline, one end of the junction differs, possibly owing to a read error. Participant ages covered roughly 18 to 89 years across about 25 US areas. Germline V lookup: CDR1 SEHNR, CDR2 FQNEAQ (reference sequence). This CDR3 has 13 residues. Authors' analysis steps: Using reference gene primer amplification, nucleated cell counts were estimated. Sequenced by immunoSEQ multiplex PCR; TCRdb stores in-frame clones only, minus some. V, J and clone size derive from that table, while D and trimming were established from the DNA sequence. This table has roughly 150,000 clones, more than 70% appearing once. This sample stems from a study of blood T cell repertoires in COVID-19. Turning to the study itself: PBMCs, B-cell-depleted T cells, or T cells were the source of the cDNA or gDNA that made up the material.

The rearrangement uses TRBV7-9 and TRBJ1-3; 8 bases map to TRBD1. The TCR originated in a man between 60 and 75 years old who had recovered from COVID-19. The sequencing input was PBMCs or T cells enriched from blood (not recorded which). The CDR3 protein is CASSLDYPTGAIF. DNA of the CDR3: TGTGCCAGCAGCTTAGACTACCCGACAGGGGCCATCTTT.